Each of the 23 T cell receptor beta chains below was sequenced from the same sample in a study of CD8 T cells in Susac syndrome. An input of roughly 0.5 to 1 ug of RNA was subjected to reverse transcription using random hexamers. Each CDR3 protein gets one entry after TCRdb re-called the immunoSEQ multiplex PCR reads with MiXCR. The sample gives about 130,000 distinct CDR3 sequences, 90% to 95% of which show up once; over 0.1% is in the top ten. Sequencing input: CD4+ T cells from PBMCs. These receptors were collected from a human donor with multiple sclerosis.

The chain uses TRBV15 and TRBJ1-3; D unresolved. In germline, CDR1 is LNHNV, CDR2 YYDKDF (reference sequence). Trimming cost V 0 bases and J 0 bases, with 6 bases left between them. The CDR3 has 15 residues. Here the CDR3 DNA reads TGTGCCACCAGCAGAGACAACCTCTCTGGAAACACCATATATTTT. The encoded protein is CATSRDNLSGNTIYF.

The chain has TRBV12-3 or TRBV12-4 and TRBJ1-5; TRBD1 agrees at 8 bases. The J segment lost 4 bases and the V segment lost 4 bases, leaving 3 bases of the junction unmatched. The CDR3 spans 14 residues. The CDR3 protein is CASSSGQANQPQHF. CDR3 bases: TGTGCCAGCAGTTCGGGACAGGCAAATCAGCCCCAGCATTTT.

CDR3 protein: CASSLSTGGYNYGYTF. The CDR3 region has the DNA TGTGCCAGCAGTTTATCAACAGGAGGATATAACTATGGCTACACCTTC. J is TRBJ1-2 and V is TRBV27; a possible D gene is TRBD1 (5 bases). Germline V CDR1 and CDR2: MNHEY, SMNVEV (reference sequence). The CDR3 has 16 amino acids. The germline V and J ends were trimmed by 0 bases and 1 base, with 12 bases remaining between them.

The chain uses TRBV12-3 or TRBV12-4 and TRBJ2-1; the match to TRBD2 covers 13 bases. The CDR3 is 17 residues long. Trimming cost V 5 bases and J 0 bases; bases outside gene matches: 4. This CDR3 reads CASSPRTSGSSYNEQFF. CDR3 DNA sequence: TGTGCCAGCAGTCCCCGGACTAGCGGGAGCTCCTACAATGAGCAGTTCTTC.

This chain uses TRBV7-2 with TRBJ2-7; TRBD1 aligns across 7 bases. The V gene end was trimmed by 1 base and the J gene end by 4 bases; junction bases not matched to a gene: 7. Germline CDR1 and CDR2: SGHTA and FQGNSA. There are 15 residues in the CDR3. This chain's CDR3 is CASSLVVGGAYEQYF. For the CDR3, the DNA is TGTGCCAGCAGCTTAGTGGTAGGGGGCGCGTACGAGCAGTACTTC.

The rearrangement uses TRBV4-1 and TRBJ2-7; 10 nucleotides line up with TRBD1. Germline-derived CDR1 and CDR2 are MGHRA and YSYEKL. The CDR3 has 14 residues. The J segment lost 7 bases and the V segment lost 3 bases, leaving 6 bases of the junction unmatched. CDR3 DNA sequence: TGCGCCAGCAGCCACTTGACAGGGGGCTGGGAGCAGTACTTC. Translated, it gives CASSHLTGGWEQYF.

The chain is built from TRBV19 and TRBJ2-2, with D possibly matching TRBD1 (5 bases). CDR3 length equals 14 residues. Germline-derived CDR1 and CDR2 are LNHDA and SQIVND (reference sequence). The V and J ends lost 4 bases and 7 bases respectively, with 13 bases between them. The CDR3 region has the DNA TGTGCCAGTAGTAAACAGGTCTTCGGCGGGGAGCTGTTTTTT. It yields the protein CASSKQVFGGELFF.

The chain joins TRBV6-1 to TRBJ1-5; D is undetermined. Trimming stripped 6 bases from V and 4 bases from J, with 7 bases between. The CDR3 totals 12 residues. Germline assignment: CDR1 MNHNS and CDR2 SASEGT. CDR3 DNA sequence: TGTGCCAGCAGGGACCTTAATCAGCCCCAGCATTTT. Protein product: CASRDLNQPQHF.

This chain connects TRBV5-1 to TRBJ2-1; 9 positions match TRBD2. V lost 2 bases to trimming and J lost 2 bases; unmatched junction nucleotides: 5. The CDR3 has 16 amino acids. Germline CDR1 SGHRS, CDR2 YFSETQ. Written as DNA, the CDR3 is TGCGCCAGCAGCTTCCAGGCGGGAGGGACCTACAATGAGCAGTTCTTC. As protein: CASSFQAGGTYNEQFF.

The genes are TRBV19 and TRBJ1-5; a possible D gene is TRBD1 (5 bases). Between the trimmed V and J ends, which lost 6 bases and 1 base, there was a span of 13 bases. This CDR3 spans 15 amino acids. Germline V gene sequence: CDR1 LNHDA, CDR2 SQIVND (reference sequence). The CDR3 nucleotides are TGTGCCAGTAGAATGGGGCCGGCGAGCAATCAGCCCCAGCATTTT. Translation: CASRMGPASNQPQHF.

This clonotype was seen once. This rearrangement joins TRBV30 to TRBJ1-3; TRBD1 is a possible D gene (6 bases). Per the germline V gene, CDR1 is GTSNPN and CDR2 is SVGIG (reference sequence). The CDR3 spans 17 residues. With 5 bases removed from V and 0 bases from J, the gap between germline ends came to 20 bases. The CDR3 is CAWDHGRTDYSGNTIYF. The CDR3 coding sequence is TGTGCCTGGGATCACGGGCGGACAGACTACTCTGGAAACACCATATATTTT.

The V and J genes are TRBV15 and TRBJ1-2; perhaps TRBD1 as D (6 bases). This CDR3 spans 17 amino acids. Trimming shortened V by 1 base and J by 6 bases, and 21 bases separated the two germline ends. Germline values: CDR1 LNHNV, CDR2 YYDKDF (reference sequence). CDR3 protein: CATSRVGGFSQRNGYTF. In DNA, the CDR3 is TGTGCCACCAGCAGAGTAGGGGGTTTTTCACAAAGGAATGGCTACACCTTC.

The rearrangement uses TRBV12-3 or TRBV12-4 and TRBJ2-7; D gene unclear. V lost 5 bases and J 3 bases, leaving 11 bases between the germline ends. CDR3 size: 13 residues. CDR3 bases: TGTGCCAGCAGTCTCCTCAACGGCTACGAGCAGTACTTC. Its protein product is CASSLLNGYEQYF.

This clonotype was detected once. The chain links TRBV12-3 or TRBV12-4 to TRBJ1-5; tentatively, D is TRBD1 (6 bases). V was trimmed by 6 bases and J by 11 bases, leaving 20 bases between them. The length of the CDR3 is 14 residues. This CDR3 is CASSGTGTRQAQHF. The CDR3 coding sequence is TGTGCCAGCAGCGGTACCGGGACACGACAAGCCCAGCATTTT.

J is TRBJ1-2 and V is TRBV15; no clear D gene. The CDR3 has 14 residues. Trimming cost V 0 bases and J 6 bases, with 11 bases left between them. Germline lookup yields CDR1 LNHNV and CDR2 YYDKDF (reference sequence). The CDR3 here is CATSRDLPADGYTF. The CDR3 bases are TGTGCCACCAGCAGAGATCTGCCAGCGGATGGCTACACCTTC.

V gene TRBV20-1 combines with J gene TRBJ1-1; D is unclear. CDR3 length: 13 amino acids. Trimming shortened V by 0 bases and J by 4 bases, and 9 bases separated the two germline ends. The germline gives CDR1 DFQATT, CDR2 SNEGSKA (reference sequence). CDR3 amino acids: CSARDQRVTEAFF. The CDR3 bases are TGCAGTGCTAGAGATCAAAGGGTCACTGAAGCTTTCTTT.

This clonotype showed up just once. The chain employs TRBV2 and TRBJ2-5, with 7 bases lining up with TRBD1. Germline V CDR1 and CDR2: SNHLY, FYNNEI. This CDR3 contains 14 residues. The ends lost 4 bases at V and 1 base at J; junction bases unmatched: 3. CDR3 bases: TGTGCCAGCAGTGTTCGGGACAGCCAAGAGACCCAGTACTTC. Translating it yields CASSVRDSQETQYF.

J is TRBJ1-3 and V is TRBV30; TRBD1 is a possible D gene (5 bases). Trimming pared 3 bases from V and 7 bases from J, leaving 19 bases between. Germline V gene sequence: CDR1 GTSNPN, CDR2 SVGIG (reference sequence). CDR3 length: 15 amino acids. The CDR3 DNA sequence: TGTGCCTGGAGCTGGGGCGCCGGGGGGGAGAACACCATATATTTT. Residues: CAWSWGAGGENTIYF.

V and J are TRBV20-1 and TRBJ2-2, with 12 bases identical to TRBD2. The CDR3 length is 17 residues. Germline lookup yields CDR1 DFQATT and CDR2 SNEGSKA (reference sequence). J lost 0 bases, V lost 0 bases, and 2 bases had no gene match. CDR3 sequence reads: CSARELAGGPNTGELFF. CDR3 DNA sequence: TGCAGTGCTAGAGAGCTAGCGGGAGGGCCGAACACCGGGGAGCTGTTTTTT.

The chain is built from TRBV27 and TRBJ1-1, with D maybe TRBD1 (5 bases). Trimming pared 6 bases from V and 4 bases from J, leaving 15 bases between. Germline values: CDR1 MNHEY, CDR2 SMNVEV (reference sequence). The CDR3 is 14 residues long. CDR3 sequence reads: CASSIGGVRTEAFF. In DNA, the CDR3 is TGTGCCAGCAGCATAGGAGGGGTGCGCACTGAAGCTTTCTTT.

The chain couples TRBV30 to TRBJ1-3; D unresolved. CDR3 length: 10 amino acids. V shed 1 base and J shed 9 bases, with 4 bases lying between them. CDR1 is GTSNPN, CDR2 SVGIG, per germline (reference sequence). Here the CDR3 reads CAWSGTTIYF. The CDR3 DNA sequence: TGTGCCTGGAGTGGGACCACCATATATTTT.

J is TRBJ1-1 and V is TRBV7-6, with D unresolved. The CDR3 has 14 amino acids. Germline loops: CDR1 SGHVS, CDR2 FNYEAQ. The V end lost 1 base, the J end lost 7 bases, and 13 bases lay between the germline ends. CDR3 region: CASSLEGPNGEAFF. The DNA for the CDR3 is TGTGCCAGCAGCTTAGAAGGCCCGAACGGTGAAGCTTTCTTT.

The gene calls are TRBV2 and TRBJ2-1; the match to TRBD2 covers 12 bases. V shed 5 bases and J 4 bases; nucleotides not matched to a gene: 9. The CDR3 spans 17 residues. Germline CDR1 SNHLY, CDR2 FYNNEI. CDR3 region: CASSPKLGTSGYNEQFF. The CDR3 nucleotides are TGTGCCAGCAGTCCGAAACTAGGGACTAGCGGGTACAATGAGCAGTTCTTC.